This entry is about one TCR beta chain. Its antigen is currently unknown. The data were obtained in a study of T-cell memory formation after mild COVID-19. As for the study in general: TCR clusters were mostly donor specific.

Study outcomes and limitations: Some clones that responded turned up in pre-infection memory, which suggests that cross-reactive memory joined in.

Germline values: CDR1 MNHEY, CDR2 SMNVEV (reference sequence). The V gene lost 5 bases and the J gene lost 3 bases, with 11 bases spanning the gap. The CDR3 has 13 amino acids. Researchers used 5'RACE with constant-segment primers to make TCR alpha and TCR beta cDNA libraries that carry sample barcodes and UMIs. From the 5' RACE reads, TCRdb called clonotypes with MiXCR, one entry per CDR3 protein. The data contain more than 110,000 distinct CDR3 sequences, approximately 25% of them singletons. This clonotype was obtained from an adult woman who had mild COVID-19 (a few samples of this study predate the infection). Cell type and time point are not known. Sequencing was carried out using PBMCs or a T cell subset sorted from them (not recorded which). This chain joins TRBV27 and TRBJ2-7, with D uncertain. CDR3 sequence (DNA): TGTGCCAGCAGTGCCGTGACGAGCTACGAGCAGTACTTC. It is translated as CASSAVTSYEQYF.